This TCR beta chain was sequenced in a study of Ad26.COV2.S vaccination and SARS-CoV-2 variants. The study, taken as a whole, reports: Total T cell responses were possibly underestimated by TCR breadth and depth analyses.

Some clones are missing from TCRdb's copy, which holds only in-frame ones; the method was immunoSEQ multiplex PCR. The table lists 300,000 to 450,000 clones, 92% of them singletons. Comment on this clone: Antigen unknown.

Between the trimmed V and J ends, which lost 7 bases and 4 bases, there was a span of 13 bases. Germline loops: CDR1 SQVTM, CDR2 ANQGSEA. The CDR3 contains 12 residues. The sample in question was peripheral blood, obtained after recovery from COVID-19. The chain has TRBV29-1 and TRBJ1-1, with D tentatively TRBD1 (5 bases). This TCR was sampled from a human donor who had recovered from COVID-19. In DNA form, the CDR3 reads TGCAGCGCTCGAGCAGGGCGCACTGAAGCTTTCTTT. Translation gives CSARAGRTEAFF.